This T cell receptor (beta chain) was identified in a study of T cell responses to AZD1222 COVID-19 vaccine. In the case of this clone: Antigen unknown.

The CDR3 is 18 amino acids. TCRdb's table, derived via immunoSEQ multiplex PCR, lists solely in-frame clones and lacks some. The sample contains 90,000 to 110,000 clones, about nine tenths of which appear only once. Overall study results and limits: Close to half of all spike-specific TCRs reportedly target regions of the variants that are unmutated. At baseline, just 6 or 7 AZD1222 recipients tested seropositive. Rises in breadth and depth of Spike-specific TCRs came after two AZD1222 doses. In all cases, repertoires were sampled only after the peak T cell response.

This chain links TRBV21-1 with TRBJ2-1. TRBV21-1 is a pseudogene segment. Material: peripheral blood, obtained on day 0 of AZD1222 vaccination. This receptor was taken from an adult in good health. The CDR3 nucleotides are TGTGCCAGCAGCCTCCCCTTCGAACGACCAAGCTCCTACAATGAGCAGTTCTTC. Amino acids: CASSLPFERPSSYNEQFF.